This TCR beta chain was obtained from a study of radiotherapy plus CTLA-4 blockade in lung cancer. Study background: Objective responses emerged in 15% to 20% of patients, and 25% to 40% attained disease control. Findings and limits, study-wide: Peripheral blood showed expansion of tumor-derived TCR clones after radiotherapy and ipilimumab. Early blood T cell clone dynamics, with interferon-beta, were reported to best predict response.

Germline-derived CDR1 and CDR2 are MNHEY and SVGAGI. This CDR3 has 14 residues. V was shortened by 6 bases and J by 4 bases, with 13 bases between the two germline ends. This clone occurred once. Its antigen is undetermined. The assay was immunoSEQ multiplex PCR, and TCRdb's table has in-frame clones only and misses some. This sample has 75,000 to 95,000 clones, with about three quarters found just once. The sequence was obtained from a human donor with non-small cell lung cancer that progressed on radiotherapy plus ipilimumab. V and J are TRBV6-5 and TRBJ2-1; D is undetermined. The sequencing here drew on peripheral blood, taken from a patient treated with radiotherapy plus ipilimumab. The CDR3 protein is CASSVGEAYNEQFF. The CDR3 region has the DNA TGTGCCAGCAGCGTCGGTGAGGCTTACAATGAGCAGTTCTTC.